The rows below give T cell receptor beta chains drawn from one sample of a study of shared clonotypes between healthy human individuals. The assay was immunoSEQ multiplex PCR, and TCRdb's table has in-frame clones only and misses some. The table has under 1,100,000 clones, roughly 70% seen once; the top ten hold roughly 1.5%. What was sequenced was memory CD4+ T cells sorted from blood. These TCRs come from a young man in good health. Both conserved end residues are part of each CDR3. D genes are given only for firm matches. Only some rows state a clone size, as once, few, many or a class for expanded clones.

v_call	j_call	d_call	clone_size	cdr3_aa	cdr3_nt
TRBV5-1	TRBJ2-7	TRBD2	.	CASSALASGGYEQYF	TGCGCCAGCAGCGCCTTAGCTAGCGGGGGGTACGAGCAGTACTTC
TRBV4-1	TRBJ1-1	TRBD1	.	CASSQGFGRGAEAFF	TGCGCCAGCAGCCAAGGATTTGGCAGGGGGGCTGAAGCTTTCTTT
TRBV6-5	TRBJ2-3	TRBD2	.	CASSWGSGESTQYF	TGTGCCAGCAGCTGGGGGAGCGGGGAAAGTACGCAGTATTTT
TRBV18	TRBJ2-5	TRBD2	.	CASSPPGEGRETQYF	TGTGCCAGCTCACCACCCGGGGAGGGGAGAGAGACCCAGTACTTC
TRBV27	TRBJ1-1	.	.	CASSEGLGLTEAFF	TGTGCCAGCAGTGAGGGACTTGGGCTCACTGAAGCTTTCTTT
TRBV30	TRBJ2-5	.	.	CAWSRIQETQYF	TGTGCCTGGTCCCGGATCCAAGAGACCCAGTACTTC
TRBV25-1	TRBJ2-1	.	.	CATRSYNEQFF	TGTGCCACCCGCTCCTACAATGAGCAGTTCTTC
TRBV5-1	TRBJ2-3	.	few	CASSPKIAPSPDTQYF	TGCGCCAGCAGCCCCAAGATAGCTCCTTCCCCGGATACGCAGTATTTT
TRBV7-3	TRBJ2-7	TRBD1	.	CASSYGQGSSEQYF	TGTGCCAGCAGCTACGGACAGGGTAGTAGCGAGCAGTACTTC
TRBV28	TRBJ2-6	.	.	CASSSSPLGTGANVLTF	TGTGCCAGCAGTTCCTCTCCCCTTGGGACCGGGGCCAACGTCCTGACTTTC
TRBV7-2	TRBJ2-7	.	.	CASSSGNIMGYEQYF	TGTGCCAGCAGCTCCGGTAATATAATGGGGTACGAGCAGTACTTC
TRBV5-1	TRBJ1-2	TRBD1	.	CASSFGQGANYGYTF	TGCGCCAGCAGCTTCGGACAGGGAGCTAACTATGGCTACACCTTC
TRBV6-6	TRBJ1-6	TRBD1	.	CASSYLGQEHNSPLHF	TGTGCCAGCAGTTACCTAGGACAGGAGCATAATTCACCCCTCCACTTT
TRBV25-1	TRBJ1-3	TRBD1	.	CASSDQRQGSNTIYF	TGTGCCAGCAGTGATCAGAGACAGGGAAGCAACACCATATATTTT
TRBV5-6	TRBJ1-3	.	.	CASSLVSGTVGNTIYF	TGTGCCAGCAGCTTGGTATCCGGGACGGTTGGAAACACCATATATTTT
TRBV5-4	TRBJ1-5	.	few	CASSLEGAWNQPQHF	TGTGCCAGCAGCTTGGAAGGGGCTTGGAATCAGCCCCAGCATTTT
TRBV10-1	TRBJ2-3	.	.	CASSEYRVDTQYF	TGCGCCAGCAGTGAGTACAGGGTCGATACGCAGTATTTT
TRBV30	TRBJ2-5	.	.	CAWKLAEETQYF	TGTGCCTGGAAGTTAGCAGAAGAGACCCAGTACTTC
TRBV4-3	TRBJ1-4	.	.	CASSQDIGWQSTTNEKLFF	TGCGCCAGCAGCCAAGATATCGGGTGGCAGAGTACAACTAATGAAAAACTGTTTTTT
TRBV5-5	TRBJ1-2	.	.	CASRDRVRSDGYTF	TGTGCCAGCCGCGACCGGGTTCGGAGTGATGGCTACACCTTC
TRBV19	TRBJ2-3	.	few	CASSIGLGTDTQYF	TGTGCCAGTAGTATAGGGTTGGGCACAGATACGCAGTATTTT
TRBV15	TRBJ2-3	.	.	CATSVEGTLRGTDTQYF	TGTGCCACCAGCGTTGAAGGAACCCTTCGGGGCACAGATACGCAGTATTTT
TRBV10-3	TRBJ2-1	.	few	CAIRASAVDYNEQFF	TGTGCCATCAGGGCTAGCGCGGTCGACTACAATGAGCAGTTCTTC
TRBV7-8	TRBJ1-3	.	.	CASSLNAGGNTIYF	TGTGCCAGCAGCTTAAACGCAGGGGGAAACACCATATATTTT
TRBV7-6	TRBJ2-5	.	few	CASSFQDSQETQYF	TGTGCCAGCAGCTTCCAGGACAGCCAAGAGACCCAGTACTTC
TRBV5-6	TRBJ2-3	.	few	CASSLVEVETQYF	TGTGCCAGCAGCTTGGTTGAGGTGGAGACGCAGTATTTT
TRBV7-2	TRBJ1-5	.	.	CASSLKWGNQPQHF	TGTGCCAGCAGCTTAAAGTGGGGGAATCAGCCCCAGCATTTT
TRBV9	TRBJ1-1	TRBD1	.	CASSKGQTLTEAFF	TGTGCCAGCAGCAAGGGACAGACACTAACTGAAGCTTTCTTT
TRBV11-2	TRBJ2-7	.	.	CASSLGRATYEQYF	TGTGCCAGCAGCTTAGGTCGGGCAACCTACGAGCAGTACTTC
TRBV19	TRBJ2-2	TRBD1	.	CASNDRGNTGELFF	TGTGCCAGTAACGACAGGGGGAACACCGGGGAGCTGTTTTTT
TRBV10-2	TRBJ1-1	TRBD1	.	CASRIRTGGSDTEAFF	TGCGCCAGCAGGATACGGACAGGGGGATCGGACACTGAAGCTTTCTTT
TRBV6-5	TRBJ2-5	TRBD1	once	CASSYSRQGKETQYF	TGTGCCAGCAGTTACTCAAGACAGGGGAAGGAGACCCAGTACTTC
TRBV19	TRBJ1-3	.	.	CATKTAKSSGNTIYF	TGTGCCACTAAGACAGCTAAAAGCTCTGGAAACACCATATATTTT
TRBV5-1	TRBJ2-4	TRBD1	.	CASSLGGQLNIQYF	TGCGCCAGCAGCTTGGGGGGACAGCTAAACATTCAGTACTTC
TRBV5-1	TRBJ1-2	TRBD1	.	CASSLGQGIYGYTF	TGCGCCAGCAGCTTAGGACAGGGGATATATGGCTACACCTTC
TRBV7-2	TRBJ1-4	TRBD1	few	CASSGDREKLFF	TGTGCCAGCAGCGGGGACAGAGAAAAACTGTTTTTT
TRBV18	TRBJ1-3	.	once	CASSADTGNTIYF	TGTGCCAGCTCCGCGGACACTGGAAACACCATATATTTT
TRBV7-2	TRBJ2-3	.	once	CASSHYGLISNTQYF	TGTGCCAGCAGCCATTACGGATTAATCAGCAATACGCAGTATTTT
TRBV9	TRBJ2-7	TRBD2	.	CASSVGLAGRYEQYF	TGTGCCAGCAGCGTGGGACTAGCGGGACGGTACGAGCAGTACTTC
TRBV19	TRBJ1-1	.	.	CASSKADAEAFF	TGTGCCAGTAGTAAGGCGGACGCTGAAGCTTTCTTT
TRBV18	TRBJ1-5	.	.	CASSRSSTSGPQHF	TGTGCCAGCTCACGAAGTTCGACCTCGGGGCCCCAGCATTTT
TRBV10-1	TRBJ2-7	.	few	CASEDGNSYEQYF	TGCGCCAGCGAGGACGGGAATTCCTACGAGCAGTACTTC
TRBV28	TRBJ1-2	.	.	CASSLLTDYGYTF	TGTGCCAGCAGTTTATTGACTGACTATGGCTACACCTTC
TRBV5-1	TRBJ2-1	TRBD2	.	CASSSGGLAGSSSYNEQFF	TGCGCCAGCAGCTCCGGGGGACTAGCGGGATCGAGCTCCTACAATGAGCAGTTCTTC
TRBV5-1	TRBJ1-3	.	.	CASTTGLSGNTIYF	TGCGCCAGCACCACGGGACTCTCTGGAAACACCATATATTTT
TRBV25-1	TRBJ2-1	.	.	CASSFQSEQFF	TGTGCCAGCAGTTTCCAGTCTGAGCAGTTCTTC
TRBV6-6	TRBJ2-7	.	.	CASGSPYEQYF	TGTGCCAGCGGGTCCCCCTACGAGCAGTACTTC
TRBV11-2	TRBJ1-3	TRBD1	.	CASSTRGVSGNTIYF	TGTGCCAGCAGCACCAGGGGGGTTTCCGGAAACACCATATATTTT
TRBV19	TRBJ1-1	.	few	CASSTDVVSTEAFF	TGTGCCAGTAGTACTGACGTAGTGAGCACTGAAGCTTTCTTT
TRBV7-3	TRBJ2-3	.	.	CASSLFLDTQYF	TGTGCCAGCAGCTTATTTTTAGATACGCAGTATTTT
TRBV18	TRBJ1-3	.	.	CASSPDPSGNTIYF	TGTGCCAGCTCACCGGATCCTTCTGGAAACACCATATATTTT
TRBV19	TRBJ2-7	TRBD1	.	CASSIPGQKNYEQYF	TGTGCCAGTAGTATTCCGGGACAGAAAAACTACGAGCAGTACTTC
TRBV4-1	TRBJ1-1	.	.	CASSQGEGYTEAFF	TGCGCCAGCAGCCAAGGGGAGGGATACACTGAAGCTTTCTTT
TRBV2	TRBJ2-3	.	few	CASSETIWATDTQYF	TGTGCCAGCAGTGAAACTATATGGGCTACAGATACGCAGTATTTT
TRBV7-2	TRBJ1-4	TRBD1	few	CASSLRDSPNEKLFF	TGTGCCAGCAGCCTGCGGGACAGCCCTAATGAAAAACTGTTTTTT
TRBV7-6	TRBJ2-6	.	.	CASSPGWVRGSGANVLTF	TGTGCCAGCAGCCCGGGGTGGGTAAGAGGCTCTGGGGCCAACGTCCTGACTTTC
TRBV28	TRBJ1-2	.	.	CASSRSGGYGYTF	TGTGCCAGCAGTCGGTCAGGCGGATATGGCTACACCTTC
TRBV7-2	TRBJ2-6	.	.	CASSLVAVSGANVLTF	TGTGCCAGCAGCTTAGTAGCGGTCTCTGGGGCCAACGTCCTGACTTTC
TRBV2	TRBJ2-1	.	.	CASTAWMDEQFF	TGTGCCAGCACTGCCTGGATGGATGAGCAGTTCTTC
TRBV5-4	TRBJ2-7	.	few	CASSLGAAYEQYF	TGTGCCAGCAGCTTAGGGGCAGCCTACGAGCAGTACTTC